A single T cell receptor beta chain is shown here with its context. Its antigen is as yet unknown. This sample is part of a study of CD8 T cell repertoires and HIV-1 epitope variants. Study context: Tested: three Gag epitope families, Nef HW9 and YT9. T cells were cultured for 10 days with cytokines added on days 3 and 7. 1M T cells were kept uncultured as a baseline.

The repertoire was sequenced with immunoSEQ multiplex PCR; TCRdb's copy has only in-frame clones and lacks some. The table has approximately 5,000 clones, about 62% seen once; the top ten hold around two fifths. CDR3 length: 12 amino acids. Germline V gene sequence: CDR1 MNHNY, CDR2 SVGAGI (reference sequence). The V gene lost 6 bases and the J gene lost 2 bases, with 5 bases spanning the gap. Overall study findings and caveats: This assay reports beta chains of antigen-expanded cells, not T cell function.

Sequenced: cultured CD8+ T cells derived from PBMCs. This receptor was identified in a male donor with HIV. V and J are TRBV6-6 and TRBJ2-1; D gene ambiguous. CDR3: CASSRPYNEQFF. The CDR3 region has the DNA TGTGCCAGCAGCCGACCCTACAATGAGCAGTTCTTC.